This TCR beta chain came from a study of T cell repertoires in cytomegalovirus infection. Background on the study: Signatures in public TCR beta sequences pointed to both CMV infection and matching HLA type.

This clonotype was found a few times. Its cognate antigen is unknown. Overall study findings and caveats: In two of eight donors, the top clonotype was HLA-C-restricted CMV-specific. People with CMV and the relevant HLA were identified by cumulative public TCR beta family frequency.

TCRdb re-derived calls from the reads in MiXCR, one entry per CDR3 protein. The profile shows about 260,000 distinct CDR3 sequences, around 13% of them singletons. Trimming removed 3 bases from V and 7 bases from J; junction bases left unmatched: 5. Per the germline V gene, CDR1 is DFQATT and CDR2 is SNEGSKA (reference sequence). This CDR3 contains 12 residues. Sequenced material: PBMCs. This chain joins TRBV20-1 and TRBJ1-1, with 7 bases lining up with TRBD1. The clonotype comes from a human donor in good health (CMV status not recorded). Some clones in this sample may be carry-over from other donors' samples. This CDR3 is CSARLGQLEAFF. For the CDR3, the DNA is TGCAGTGCTAGGCTGGGACAGCTTGAAGCTTTCTTT.